The 16 T cell receptor beta chains presented below share a single source sample, sequenced in a study of CD8 T cells in Susac syndrome (dated by TCRdb to the late 2010s). The library was prepared using the immunoSEQ multiplex PCR assay. RNA was extracted using the RNeasy kit, and 0.5 to 1 microgram was reverse transcribed with random hexamers. TCRdb trimmed public reads at Q25 via fastp, called clones via MiXCR and kept in-frame beta chains. Identical CDR3 protein sequences are pooled into one entry, listed with their most common genes and DNA. This sample lists some 200,000 distinct CDR3 sequences; more than 90% were detected once. The top ten clonotypes cover roughly 0.093% of the sample. Sequenced sample: CD4+ T cells from PBMCs. These receptors were taken from a human donor with Susac syndrome.

The chain has TRBV19 and TRBJ1-2, with 8 bases aligning to TRBD1. CDR1 and CDR2 (germline): LNHDA, SQIVND (reference sequence). The CDR3 sequence is 13 residues long. J lost 7 bases, V lost 5 bases, and 6 bases had no gene match. CDR3 loop: CASSSDRESGYTF. Here the CDR3 DNA reads TGTGCCAGTAGTTCGGACAGGGAAAGTGGCTACACCTTC. The whole variable domain, filled in from reference TRBV19 and TRBJ1-2, reads DGGITQSPKYLFRKEGQNVTLSCEQNLNHDAMYWYRQDPGQGLRLIYYSQIVNDFQKGDIAEGYSVSREKKESFPLTVTSAQKNPTAFYLCASSSDRESGYTFGSGTRLTVV.

This chain links TRBV27 with TRBJ2-7, with D possibly TRBD1 on 6 matching bases. In germline, CDR1 is MNHEY, CDR2 SMNVEV (reference sequence). This CDR3 is built from 14 residues. The V gene lost 3 bases and the J gene lost 2 bases, with 11 bases spanning the gap. CDR3 in amino acids: CASSFQGRPYEQYF. The CDR3 DNA sequence: TGTGCCAGCAGTTTCCAGGGGCGGCCCTACGAGCAGTACTTC.

This clonotype was picked up a small number of times. The gene calls are TRBV30 and TRBJ1-5; D not resolved. CDR3 size: 12 residues. Trimming pared 1 base from V and 0 bases from J, leaving 1 base between. CDR1 and CDR2 from the germline V gene are GTSNPN and SVGIG (reference sequence). The CDR3: CAWSGSNQPQHF. CDR3 nucleotide sequence: TGTGCCTGGAGTGGTAGCAATCAGCCCCAGCATTTT.

This clonotype was counted a single time. V is TRBV3-1 and J is TRBJ2-1; D call uncertain. Trimming took 0 bases from V and 7 from J, leaving 13 bases between them. The CDR3 loop spans 15 amino acids. Germline CDR1 is LGHDT and CDR2 is YNNKEL (reference sequence). CDR3 DNA sequence: TGTGCCAGCAGCCAAGAAATCGTGACCAGGAATGAGCAGTTCTTC. Amino acid sequence: CASSQEIVTRNEQFF.

The chain employs TRBV12-3 or TRBV12-4 and TRBJ1-5; the D gene is possibly TRBD1 (5 bases). The CDR3 is 14 residues long. The germline V and J ends were trimmed by 3 bases and 4 bases, with 10 bases remaining between them. The chain's CDR3 is CASSLQQVNQPQHF. The CDR3 region has the DNA TGTGCCAGCAGTTTGCAACAGGTGAATCAGCCCCAGCATTTT.

V gene TRBV30 combines with J gene TRBJ1-2; weak D call: TRBD1 (5 bases). This CDR3 is 11 amino acids long. V lost 4 bases, J lost 9 bases, and 12 bases lay in between. Germline V gene lookup returns CDR1 GTSNPN and CDR2 SVGIG (reference sequence). Here the CDR3 DNA reads TGTGCCTGGACACCACAGGAAAGCTACACCTTC. As protein: CAWTPQESYTF.

This rearrangement joins TRBV9 to TRBJ1-1, with no clear D. The germline CDR1 and CDR2 sequences are SGDLS and YYNGEE. V lost 2 bases to trimming and J lost 5 bases, with 10 bases between them. This CDR3 spans 13 amino acids. The CDR3 bases are TGTGCCAGCAGCGTGATGGTGGAGACTGAAGCTTTCTTT. Residues: CASSVMVETEAFF.

This CDR3 is CASSDALASGGLDTQYF. DNA for the CDR3: TGTGCCAGCAGTGACGCCTTGGCTAGCGGGGGGCTAGATACGCAGTATTTT. The chain employs TRBV25-1 and TRBJ2-3; 11 nucleotides line up with TRBD2. The CDR3 is 17 residues long. From germline, CDR1 is MGHDK and CDR2 SYGVNS. Trimming cost V 3 bases and J 5 bases; bases outside gene matches: 10.

The chain is built from TRBV30 and TRBJ2-2; D is possibly TRBD1 (5 bases). V shed 0 bases and J shed 6 bases, with 11 bases lying between them. The CDR3 extends over 14 amino acids. Germline V gives CDR1 GTSNPN, CDR2 SVGIG (reference sequence). The CDR3 DNA sequence: TGTGCCTGGAGTGTACTCCAGGGCGCCGGGGAGCTGTTTTTT. Amino acid sequence: CAWSVLQGAGELFF. Supplemented by reference TRBV30 and TRBJ2-2, the full variable domain reads SQTIHQWPATLVQPVGSPLSLECTVEGTSNPNLYWYRQAAGRGLQLLFYSVGIGQISSEVPQNLSASRPQDRQFILSSKKLLLSDSGFYLCAWSVLQGAGELFFGEGSRLTVL.

The chain is built from TRBV15 and TRBJ1-2; D is undetermined. Germline lookup yields CDR1 LNHNV and CDR2 YYDKDF (reference sequence). The CDR3 loop spans 15 amino acids. Between the trimmed V and J ends, which lost 0 bases and 0 bases, there was a span of 8 bases. The CDR3 DNA sequence: TGTGCCACCAGCAGAGAGGGTTTAGCTAACTATGGCTACACCTTC. Its translation: CATSREGLANYGYTF.

V and J are TRBV28 and TRBJ1-2; 7 bases agree with TRBD1. The CDR3 consists of 14 residues. Unmatched junction bases numbered 7, after V lost 5 bases and J lost 4 bases. Germline lookup yields CDR1 MDHEN and CDR2 SYDVKM. The CDR3 nucleotides read TGTGCCAGCAGTCCAACCGGGACAGCCTATGGCTACACCTTC. Amino acid sequence: CASSPTGTAYGYTF.

The V call is TRBV30, the J call TRBJ2-4; 9 bases fit TRBD1. The CDR3 extends over 16 amino acids. After removal of 2 bases from V and 5 bases from J, the junction contained 10 bases not matched to a gene. Per the germline V gene, CDR1 is GTSNPN and CDR2 is SVGIG (reference sequence). CDR3 bases: TGTGCCTGGAGTTCAGGAGGGACAGGGTTTCAAAACATTCAGTACTTC. This sequence encodes CAWSSGGTGFQNIQYF.

The chain is built from TRBV12-3 or TRBV12-4 and TRBJ2-1, with D uncertain. The CDR3 loop spans 14 amino acids. Trimming removed 3 bases at V and 8 bases at J, with 14 bases between. Here the CDR3 DNA reads TGTGCCAGCAGTTTGTTTGGGTCCAACGATGAGCAGTTCTTC. Translating gives CASSLFGSNDEQFF.

This sequence joins TRBV7-9 and TRBJ1-2, with D tentatively TRBD1 (6 bases). This CDR3 has 13 residues. Germline V gene sequence: CDR1 SEHNR, CDR2 FQNEAQ (reference sequence). The V end lost 8 bases, the J end lost 8 bases, and 18 bases lay between the germline ends. The CDR3 protein is CASASGAQSGYTF. DNA for the CDR3: TGTGCCAGCGCCTCGGGGGCCCAGTCCGGCTACACCTTC. Based on the CDR3 plus reference TRBV7-9 and TRBJ1-2, the full variable domain is DTGVSQNPRHKITKRGQNVTFRCDPISEHNRLYWYRQTLGQGPEFLTYFQNEAQLEKSRLLSDRFSAERPKGSFSTLEIQRTEQGDSAMYLCASASGAQSGYTFGSGTRLTVV.

The chain has TRBV15 and TRBJ1-2, with D perhaps matching TRBD1 (5 bases). Trimming shortened V by 0 bases and J by 5 bases, and 7 bases separated the two germline ends. The CDR3 contains 13 residues. The germline V gene has CDR1 LNHNV and CDR2 YYDKDF (reference sequence). In DNA, the CDR3 is TGTGCCACCAGCAGAGACAGGGCTTATGGCTACACCTTC. Translation: CATSRDRAYGYTF.

The chain employs TRBV3-1 and TRBJ2-7, with D tentatively TRBD1 (5 bases). Germline V gene sequence: CDR1 LGHDT, CDR2 YNNKEL (reference sequence). This CDR3 contains 14 residues. V shed 5 bases and J shed 1 base, with 12 bases lying between them. As DNA, the CDR3 is TGTGCCAGCAGCGAAAGGGGAAGATCCTACGAGCAGTACTTC. This translates into CASSERGRSYEQYF.